What follows describes a single T cell receptor beta chain. Its antigen is still unknown. Germline-derived CDR1 and CDR2 are SGHNT and YYREEE (reference sequence). Trimming shortened V by 4 bases and J by 6 bases, and 22 bases separated the two germline ends. This CDR3 comprises 16 residues. These data are taken from a study of cytomegalovirus exposure and HLA in healthy donors. General study points: Later analysis associated a missense DCLRE1C variant with TCR beta V- and J-gene trimming. Indistinguishability led to the exclusion of some V segments, TRBV6-2 and TRBV6-3 included.

PCR employed 60 Vbeta and 13 Jbeta primers. Sequencing was performed with immunoSEQ multiplex PCR; in TCRdb, only in-frame clones are kept and a portion is missing. The sample lists some 150,000 clones, 75% to 90% occurring once. The rearrangement joins TRBV5-4 to TRBJ1-1; the D gene is possibly TRBD1 (6 bases). Sequencing was carried out using PBMCs. This clonotype originated in a female donor in good health and CMV-seronegative. The CDR3 DNA reads as TGTGCCAGCAGCGCATCAAAAAAACAGGGTTCCCCTGAAGCTTTCTTT. Translating it yields CASSASKKQGSPEAFF.